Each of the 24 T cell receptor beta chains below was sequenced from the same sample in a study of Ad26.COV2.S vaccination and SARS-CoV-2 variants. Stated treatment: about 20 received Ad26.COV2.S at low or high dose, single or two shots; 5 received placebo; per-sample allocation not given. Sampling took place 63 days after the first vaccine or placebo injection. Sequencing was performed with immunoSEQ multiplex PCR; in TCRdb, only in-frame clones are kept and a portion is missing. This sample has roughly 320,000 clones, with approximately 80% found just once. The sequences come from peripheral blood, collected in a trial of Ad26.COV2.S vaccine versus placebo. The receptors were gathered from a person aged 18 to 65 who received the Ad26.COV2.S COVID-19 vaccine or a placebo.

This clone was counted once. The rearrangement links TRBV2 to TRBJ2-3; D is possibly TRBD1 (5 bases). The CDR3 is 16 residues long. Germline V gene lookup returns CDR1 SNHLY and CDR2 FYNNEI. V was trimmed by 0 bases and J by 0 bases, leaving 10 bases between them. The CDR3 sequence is CASSEAWGASTDTQYF. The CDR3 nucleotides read TGTGCCAGCAGTGAAGCGTGGGGCGCTAGCACAGATACGCAGTATTTT.

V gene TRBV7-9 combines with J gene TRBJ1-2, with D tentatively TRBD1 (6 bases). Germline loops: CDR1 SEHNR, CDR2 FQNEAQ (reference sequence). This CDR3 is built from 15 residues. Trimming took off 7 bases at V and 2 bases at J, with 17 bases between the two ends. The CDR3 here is CASTIATGDNYGYTF. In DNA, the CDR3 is TGTGCCAGCACCATCGCGACAGGAGACAACTATGGCTACACCTTC.

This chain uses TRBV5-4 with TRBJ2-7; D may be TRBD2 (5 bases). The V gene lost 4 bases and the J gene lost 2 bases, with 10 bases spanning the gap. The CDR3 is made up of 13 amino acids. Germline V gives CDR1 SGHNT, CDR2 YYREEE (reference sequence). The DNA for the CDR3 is TGTGCCAGCAGCCTTTTCGGGGCCTACGAGCAGTACTTC. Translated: CASSLFGAYEQYF.

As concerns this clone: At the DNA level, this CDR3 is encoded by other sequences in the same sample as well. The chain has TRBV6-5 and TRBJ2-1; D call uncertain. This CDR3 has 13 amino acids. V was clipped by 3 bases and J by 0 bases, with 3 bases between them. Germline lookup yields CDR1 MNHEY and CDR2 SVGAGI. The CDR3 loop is CASSYSSYNEQFF. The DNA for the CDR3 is TGTGCCAGCAGTTATAGCTCCTACAATGAGCAGTTCTTC.

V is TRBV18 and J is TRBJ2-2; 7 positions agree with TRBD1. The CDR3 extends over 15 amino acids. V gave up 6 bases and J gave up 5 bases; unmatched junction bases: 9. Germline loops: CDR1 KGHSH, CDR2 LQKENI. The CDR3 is CASSHDRVGTGELFF. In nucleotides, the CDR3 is TGTGCCAGCTCGCACGACAGGGTTGGAACCGGGGAGCTGTTTTTT.

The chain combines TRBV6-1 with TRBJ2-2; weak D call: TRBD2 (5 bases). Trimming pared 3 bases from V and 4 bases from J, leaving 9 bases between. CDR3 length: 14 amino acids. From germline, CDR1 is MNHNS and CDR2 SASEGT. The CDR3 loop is CASSEIAGTGELFF. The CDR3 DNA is TGTGCCAGCAGTGAGATCGCGGGCACCGGGGAGCTGTTTTTT.

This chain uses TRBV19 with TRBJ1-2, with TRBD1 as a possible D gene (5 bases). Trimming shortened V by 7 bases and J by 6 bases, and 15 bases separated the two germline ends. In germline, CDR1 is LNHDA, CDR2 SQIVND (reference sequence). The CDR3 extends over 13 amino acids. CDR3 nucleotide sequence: TGTGCCAGTAAAACGGACACCGTGGATGGCTACACCTTC. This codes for CASKTDTVDGYTF.

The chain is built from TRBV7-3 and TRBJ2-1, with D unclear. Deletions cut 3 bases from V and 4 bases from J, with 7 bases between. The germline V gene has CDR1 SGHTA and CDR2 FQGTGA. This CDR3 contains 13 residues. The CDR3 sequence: CASSFSTYNEQFF. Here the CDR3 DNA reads TGTGCCAGCAGCTTCAGTACTTACAATGAGCAGTTCTTC. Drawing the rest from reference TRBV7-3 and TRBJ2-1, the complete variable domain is GAGVSQTPSNKVTEKGKYVELRCDPISGHTALYWYRQSLGQGPEFLIYFQGTGAADDSGLPNDRFFAVRPEGSVSTLKIQRTERGDSAVYLCASSFSTYNEQFFGPGTRLTVL.

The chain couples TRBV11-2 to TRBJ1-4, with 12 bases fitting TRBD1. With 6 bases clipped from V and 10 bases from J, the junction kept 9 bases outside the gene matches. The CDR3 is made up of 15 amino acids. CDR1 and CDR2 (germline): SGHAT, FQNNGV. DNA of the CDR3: TGTGCCAGCAGTTCCCCGGGACAGGGGGCGGTAAAACTGTTTTTT. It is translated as CASSSPGQGAVKLFF.

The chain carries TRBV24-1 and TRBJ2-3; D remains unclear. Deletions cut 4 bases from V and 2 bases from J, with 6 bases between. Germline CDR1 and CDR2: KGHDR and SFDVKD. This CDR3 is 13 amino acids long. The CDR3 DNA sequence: TGTGCCACCAGTGAAGTGGACACAGATACGCAGTATTTT. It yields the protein CATSEVDTDTQYF.

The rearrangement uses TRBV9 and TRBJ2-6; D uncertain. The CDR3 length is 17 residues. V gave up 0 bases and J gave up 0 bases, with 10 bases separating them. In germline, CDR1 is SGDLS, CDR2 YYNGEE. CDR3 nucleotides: TGTGCCAGCAGCGTAGATGGGAACCCCTCTGGGGCCAACGTCCTGACTTTC. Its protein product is CASSVDGNPSGANVLTF.

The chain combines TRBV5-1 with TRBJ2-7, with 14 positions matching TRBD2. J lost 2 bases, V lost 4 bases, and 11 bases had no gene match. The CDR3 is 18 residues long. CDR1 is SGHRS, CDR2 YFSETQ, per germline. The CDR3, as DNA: TGCGCCAGCAGCCCAAGGACTAGCGGGGGGCCTGTAGCCTACGAGCAGTACTTC. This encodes CASSPRTSGGPVAYEQYF.

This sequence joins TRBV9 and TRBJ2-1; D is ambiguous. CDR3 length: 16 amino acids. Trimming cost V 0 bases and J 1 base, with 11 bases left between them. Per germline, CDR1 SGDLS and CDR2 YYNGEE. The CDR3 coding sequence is TGTGCCAGCAGCGTAGTTGTAGCCCCATCCTACAATGAGCAGTTCTTC. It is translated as CASSVVVAPSYNEQFF.

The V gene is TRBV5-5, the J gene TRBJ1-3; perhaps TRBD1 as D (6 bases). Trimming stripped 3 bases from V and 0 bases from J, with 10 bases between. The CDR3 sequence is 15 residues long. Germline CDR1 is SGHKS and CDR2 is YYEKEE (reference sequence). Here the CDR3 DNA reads TGTGCCAGCAGCTCAACAGGGCGCTCTGGAAACACCATATATTTT. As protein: CASSSTGRSGNTIYF.

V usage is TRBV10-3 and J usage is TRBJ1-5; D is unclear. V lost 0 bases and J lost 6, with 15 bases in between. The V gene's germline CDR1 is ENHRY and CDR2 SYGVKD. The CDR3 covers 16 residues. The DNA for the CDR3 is TGTGCCATCAGTGAGTCGGCAGGATTAGCGAGTCAGCCCCAGCATTTT. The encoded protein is CAISESAGLASQPQHF.

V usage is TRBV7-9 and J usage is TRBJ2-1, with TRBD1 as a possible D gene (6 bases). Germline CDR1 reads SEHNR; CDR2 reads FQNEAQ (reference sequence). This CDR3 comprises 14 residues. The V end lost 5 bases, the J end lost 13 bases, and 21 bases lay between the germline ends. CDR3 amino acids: CASSHFGGGDSQFF. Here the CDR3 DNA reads TGTGCCAGCAGCCACTTTGGTGGGGGCGACTCCCAGTTCTTC.

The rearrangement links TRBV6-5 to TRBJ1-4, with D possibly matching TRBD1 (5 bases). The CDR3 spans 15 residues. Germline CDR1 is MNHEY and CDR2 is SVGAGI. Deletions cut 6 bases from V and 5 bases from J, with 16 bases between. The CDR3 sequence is CASSPPGRPNEKLFF. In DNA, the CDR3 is TGTGCCAGCAGCCCGCCGGGACGGCCGAATGAAAAACTGTTTTTT.

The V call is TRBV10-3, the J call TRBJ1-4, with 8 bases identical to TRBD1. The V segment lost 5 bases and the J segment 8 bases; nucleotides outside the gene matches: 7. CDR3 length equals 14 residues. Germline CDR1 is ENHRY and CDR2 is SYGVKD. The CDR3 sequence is CAISPGQGIEKLFF. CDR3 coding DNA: TGTGCCATCAGTCCTGGACAGGGTATCGAAAAACTGTTTTTT.

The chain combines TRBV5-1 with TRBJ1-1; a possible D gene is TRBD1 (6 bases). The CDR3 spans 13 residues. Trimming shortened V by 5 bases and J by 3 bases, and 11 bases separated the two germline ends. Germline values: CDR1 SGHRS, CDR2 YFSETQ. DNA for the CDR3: TGCGCCAGCAGTATAACAGGGTACACTGAAGCTTTCTTT. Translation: CASSITGYTEAFF.

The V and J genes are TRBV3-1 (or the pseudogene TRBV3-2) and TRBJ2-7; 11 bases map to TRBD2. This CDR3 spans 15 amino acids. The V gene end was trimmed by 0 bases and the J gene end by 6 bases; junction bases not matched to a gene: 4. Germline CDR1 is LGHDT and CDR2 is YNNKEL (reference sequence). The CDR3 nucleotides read TGTGCCAGCAGCCAAGAAGGGGGACTAGCGGTCGAGCAGTACTTC. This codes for CASSQEGGLAVEQYF.

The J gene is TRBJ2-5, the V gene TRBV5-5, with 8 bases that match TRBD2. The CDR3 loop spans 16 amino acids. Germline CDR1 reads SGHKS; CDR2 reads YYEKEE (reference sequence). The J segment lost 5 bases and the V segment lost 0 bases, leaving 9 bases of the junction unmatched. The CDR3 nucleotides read TGTGCCAGCAGCTTGGCTACTAGCGGAGGTCGGGAGACCCAGTACTTC. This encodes CASSLATSGGRETQYF.

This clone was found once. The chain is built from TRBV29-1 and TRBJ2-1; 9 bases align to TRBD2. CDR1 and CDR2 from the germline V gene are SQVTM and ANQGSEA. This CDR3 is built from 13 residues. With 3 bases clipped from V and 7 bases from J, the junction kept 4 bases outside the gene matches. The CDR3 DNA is TGCAGCGTTGAGGCTAGCGGGAAGAATGAGCAGTTCTTC. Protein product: CSVEASGKNEQFF.

The CDR3 loop is CASSFAGLDHEKLFF. CDR3 in DNA: TGCGCCAGCAGCTTCGCAGGACTAGACCACGAAAAACTGTTTTTT. The chain recombines TRBV5-1 with TRBJ1-4; unclear D gene. The CDR3 covers 15 residues. V dropped 2 bases and J dropped 8 bases, with 16 bases sitting between them. Germline assignment: CDR1 SGHRS and CDR2 YFSETQ.

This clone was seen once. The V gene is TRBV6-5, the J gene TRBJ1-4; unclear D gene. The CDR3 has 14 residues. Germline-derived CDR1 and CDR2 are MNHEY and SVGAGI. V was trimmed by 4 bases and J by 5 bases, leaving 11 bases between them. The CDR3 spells CASSLRPGNEKLFF. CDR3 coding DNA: TGTGCCAGCAGTTTGCGGCCAGGAAATGAAAAACTGTTTTTT.